The 16 T cell receptor beta chains reported below all come from one sample, sequenced in a study of blood T cell repertoires in COVID-19. Profiled with immunoSEQ multiplex PCR; TCRdb holds only in-frame clones, not every one. The sample holds about 200,000 clones, 65% to 85% seen once. The sample taken for sequencing was peripheral blood. The receptors were sampled from a human donor in a cohort sampled during active COVID-19.

This chain uses TRBV19 with TRBJ2-1; no clear D. Germline V gene data show CDR1 as LNHDA and CDR2 as SQIVND (reference sequence). V was trimmed by 0 bases and J by 6 bases, leaving 3 bases between them. CDR3 length: 12 residues. CDR3 sequence (DNA): TGTGCCAGTAGTATAGACTTCAATGAGCAGTTCTTC. This encodes CASSIDFNEQFF. Variable domain in full (rest from reference TRBV19 and TRBJ2-1): DGGITQSPKYLFRKEGQNVTLSCEQNLNHDAMYWYRQDPGQGLRLIYYSQIVNDFQKGDIAEGYSVSREKKESFPLTVTSAQKNPTAFYLCASSIDFNEQFFGPGTRLTVL.

This clone was detected once. The J gene is TRBJ1-5, the V gene TRBV5-1; 9 positions match TRBD1. The CDR3 spans 15 residues. The germline CDR1 and CDR2 sequences are SGHRS and YFSETQ. The V gene end was trimmed by 2 bases and the J gene end by 4 bases; junction bases not matched to a gene: 4. The CDR3 protein is CASSFTGGRNQPQHF. For the CDR3, the DNA is TGCGCCAGCAGCTTTACAGGGGGCCGGAATCAGCCCCAGCATTTT.

The V call is TRBV7-9, the J call TRBJ1-2; TRBD1 is a possible D gene (6 bases). CDR1 and CDR2 from the germline V gene are SEHNR and FQNEAQ (reference sequence). The CDR3 runs to 13 residues. The V and J ends lost 5 bases and 7 bases respectively, with 14 bases between them. The CDR3 DNA reads TGTGCCAGCAGCGAACACAGGGAACTTGGCTACACCTTC. Protein product: CASSEHRELGYTF.

This clone was counted a few times. The chain combines TRBV15 with TRBJ1-2; D might be TRBD1 (6 bases). Germline values: CDR1 LNHNV, CDR2 YYDKDF (reference sequence). The CDR3 consists of 14 residues. With 7 bases removed from V and 1 base from J, the gap between germline ends came to 13 bases. The DNA for the CDR3 is TGTGCCACCAAAGGGGGGGACTTTAACTATGGCTACACCTTC. Residues: CATKGGDFNYGYTF.

This clone was recorded a few times. The gene calls are TRBV19 and TRBJ2-1, with 9 bases that match TRBD2. The trim removed 7 bases at V and 7 bases at J, leaving 8 bases unmatched. The CDR3 contains 14 residues. Germline V lookup: CDR1 LNHDA, CDR2 SQIVND (reference sequence). CDR3 sequence: CASKVAGGPNEQFF. The CDR3 nucleotides are TGTGCCAGTAAGGTGGCGGGAGGGCCAAATGAGCAGTTCTTC.

This chain connects TRBV5-1 to TRBJ2-3; D possibly corresponds to TRBD2 (6 bases). V was trimmed by 7 bases and J by 2 bases, leaving 14 bases between them. Germline values: CDR1 SGHRS, CDR2 YFSETQ. The CDR3 runs 14 residues. The CDR3 loop is CASCSGQATDTQYF. The CDR3 bases are TGCGCCAGCTGCAGCGGGCAAGCCACAGATACGCAGTATTTT.

This clone is a singleton in its sample. The rearrangement uses TRBV19 and TRBJ2-1; 9 bases fit TRBD2. From germline, CDR1 is LNHDA and CDR2 SQIVND (reference sequence). There are 19 residues in the CDR3. The J segment lost 3 bases and the V segment lost 1 base, leaving 13 bases of the junction unmatched. CDR3 DNA: TGTGCCAGTAGTATAGCGGGGGCTAGCGGGGCCCCTAACTACAATGAGCAGTTCTTC. This encodes CASSIAGASGAPNYNEQFF. Using reference TRBV19 and TRBJ2-1 for the parts outside the CDR3, the full variable domain is DGGITQSPKYLFRKEGQNVTLSCEQNLNHDAMYWYRQDPGQGLRLIYYSQIVNDFQKGDIAEGYSVSREKKESFPLTVTSAQKNPTAFYLCASSIAGASGAPNYNEQFFGPGTRLTVL.

This clone was detected only once. The rearrangement uses TRBV5-6 and TRBJ2-7, with 13 positions matching TRBD2. The CDR3 runs 18 residues. Germline CDR1 reads SGHDT; CDR2 reads YYEEEE. V was pared by 4 bases and J by 2 bases, with 12 bases of the junction left unmatched. The CDR3 region is CASSRRGTSGMRAYEQYF. The CDR3 DNA reads TGTGCCAGCAGCAGGAGGGGGACTAGCGGGATGAGGGCCTACGAGCAGTACTTC.

The V gene is TRBV6-2 or TRBV6-3, the J gene TRBJ2-2, with D possibly TRBD1 on 6 matching bases. The germline V gene has CDR1 MNHEY and CDR2 SVGEGT. Between the trimmed V and J ends, which lost 4 bases and 3 bases, there was a span of 18 bases. This CDR3 comprises 17 residues. As DNA, the CDR3 is TGTGCCAGCAGTTTAAGGCTCGGACAGACTGACACCGGGGAGCTGTTTTTT. This gives the protein CASSLRLGQTDTGELFF.

The CDR3 loop reads CASSPDRATTDTQYF. As DNA, the CDR3 is TGTGCCAGCAGTCCGGACAGGGCAACCACAGATACGCAGTATTTT. The chain couples TRBV2 to TRBJ2-3, with 8 nucleotides matching TRBD1. This CDR3 has 15 amino acids. Trimming removed 5 bases from V and 2 bases from J; junction bases left unmatched: 6. Germline-derived CDR1 and CDR2 are SNHLY and FYNNEI.

The chain is built from TRBV7-9 and TRBJ1-4, with TRBD1 as a possible D gene (5 bases). The CDR3 is 15 amino acids. V lost 0 bases to trimming and J lost 10 bases, with 15 bases between them. Germline V gene lookup returns CDR1 SEHNR and CDR2 FQNEAQ (reference sequence). The CDR3 protein is CASSLAARDRGKLFF. For the CDR3, the DNA is TGTGCCAGCAGCTTAGCGGCCAGGGATCGCGGAAAACTGTTTTTT. The full variable domain, rest sourced from reference TRBV7-9 and TRBJ1-4, is DTGVSQNPRHKITKRGQNVTFRCDPISEHNRLYWYRQTLGQGPEFLTYFQNEAQLEKSRLLSDRFSAERPKGSFSTLEIQRTEQGDSAMYLCASSLAARDRGKLFFGSGTQLSVL.

The chain has TRBV27 and TRBJ2-1; D is perhaps TRBD1 (6 bases). This CDR3 contains 13 residues. With 4 bases removed from V and 10 bases from J, the gap between germline ends came to 14 bases. CDR1 and CDR2 from the germline V gene are MNHEY and SMNVEV (reference sequence). For the CDR3, the DNA is TGTGCCAGCAGTTCAGCGCAGGGGTGGGAGCAGTTCTTC. This sequence encodes CASSSAQGWEQFF.

This chain joins TRBV27 and TRBJ1-6; TRBD1 might be the D (5 bases). The CDR3 covers 14 residues. The germline gives CDR1 MNHEY, CDR2 SMNVEV (reference sequence). Trimming pared 3 bases from V and 7 bases from J, leaving 10 bases between. DNA for the CDR3: TGTGCCAGCAGTTTCGGCAGGGTAAATTCACCCCTCCACTTT. Translation: CASSFGRVNSPLHF.

This CDR3 reads CASSLSGMVYEQYF. The CDR3 DNA follows: TGTGCCAGCAGCTTATCGGGAATGGTCTACGAGCAGTACTTC. V usage is TRBV7-8 and J usage is TRBJ2-7; TRBD2 is a possible D gene (5 bases). The CDR3 loop spans 14 amino acids. Trimming left V 2 bases short and J 3 bases short, with 11 bases between. Per the germline V gene, CDR1 is SGHVS and CDR2 is FQNEAQ.

The chain carries TRBV9 and TRBJ2-1; 8 nucleotides align to TRBD1. V gave up 1 base and J gave up 6 bases; unmatched junction bases: 6. CDR1 and CDR2 (germline): SGDLS, YYNGEE. The CDR3 consists of 15 residues. The CDR3 region is CASSVQGALANEQFF. The CDR3 DNA reads TGTGCCAGCAGCGTACAGGGGGCGCTTGCCAATGAGCAGTTCTTC. The full variable domain, completed using reference TRBV9 and TRBJ2-1, is DSGVTQTPKHLITATGQRVTLRCSPRSGDLSVYWYQQSLDQGLQFLIQYYNGEERAKGNILERFSAQQFPDLHSELNLSSLELGDSALYFCASSVQGALANEQFFGPGTRLTVL.

CDR3 sequence: CASSHSLAALGEQFF. In DNA, the CDR3 is TGTGCCAGCAGCCACAGTCTAGCGGCGCTTGGGGAGCAGTTCTTC. The V gene is TRBV3-1 (or the pseudogene TRBV3-2), the J gene TRBJ2-1; 7 bases match TRBD2. The CDR3 consists of 15 residues. Germline V gene data show CDR1 as LGHDT and CDR2 as YNNKEL (reference sequence). V dropped 3 bases and J dropped 10; count of bases not matched to a gene: 12.